Below, 19 T cell receptor beta chains from the same sample are listed, as sequenced in a study of Ad26.COV2.S vaccination and SARS-CoV-2 variants. Specified treatment: roughly 19 received Ad26.COV2.S at low or high dose, single or two shots; about 5 received placebo; per-sample allocation not given. Day 63 following the first vaccine or placebo injection was when the samples were taken. Here immunoSEQ multiplex PCR was the method, and the copy in TCRdb shows in-frame clones only, minus some. The sample has more than 400,000 clones; around 92% are singletons. The specimen was peripheral blood, collected in a trial of Ad26.COV2.S vaccine versus placebo. These receptors came from a person between 18 and 65 years old who received the Ad26.COV2.S COVID-19 vaccine or a placebo.

The chain couples TRBV7-2 to TRBJ2-1, with no clear D. The CDR3 contains 16 residues. Per the germline V gene, CDR1 is SGHTA and CDR2 is FQGNSA. Trimming took off 7 bases at V and 1 base at J, with 17 bases between the two ends. CDR3: CASNTPSFRSYNEQFF. The CDR3 coding sequence is TGTGCCAGCAATACCCCTAGTTTTAGGTCCTACAATGAGCAGTTCTTC.

The rearrangement links TRBV5-1 to TRBJ2-7, with D perhaps assigned TRBD1 or TRBD2 (6 bases each). The CDR3 has 15 amino acids. With 3 bases removed from V and 0 bases from J, the gap between germline ends came to 13 bases. Germline loops: CDR1 SGHRS, CDR2 YFSETQ. CDR3 region: CASSWGRGSSYEQYF. Here the CDR3 DNA reads TGCGCCAGCAGCTGGGGGCGGGGAAGCTCCTACGAGCAGTACTTC.

CDR3 amino acids: CASSLTGLGYTF. CDR3 nucleotides: TGTGCCAGCAGTTTGACAGGGCTTGGCTACACCTTC. The V call is TRBV25-1, the J call TRBJ1-2; 7 positions match TRBD1. Trimming took 5 bases from V and 7 from J; bases not matched to a gene: 4. The CDR3 covers 12 residues. Germline values: CDR1 MGHDK, CDR2 SYGVNS.

The chain employs TRBV5-6 and TRBJ1-1; D unclear. The CDR3 covers 12 residues. Trimming cost V 2 bases and J 7 bases, with 9 bases left between them. Per the germline V gene, CDR1 is SGHDT and CDR2 is YYEEEE. The CDR3 DNA follows: TGTGCCAGCAGCTTAGCTGCAAGTGAAGCTTTCTTT. This gives the protein CASSLAASEAFF.

The J gene is TRBJ2-7, the V gene TRBV4-3, with 9 bases that match TRBD1. The CDR3 runs to 15 residues. Germline CDR1 reads LGHNA; CDR2 reads YSLEER. The V and J ends lost 2 bases and 0 bases, in that order; junction bases with no gene match: 2. The CDR3 bases are TGCGCCAGCAGCCAATGGACAGGGGACTCCTACGAGCAGTACTTC. It is translated as CASSQWTGDSYEQYF.

The chain employs TRBV7-9 and TRBJ2-4; the match to TRBD1 covers 7 bases. Germline trimming cut 5 bases from V and 3 bases from J; bases unmatched to any gene: 10. Germline V gives CDR1 SEHNR, CDR2 FQNEAQ (reference sequence). CDR3 size: 16 residues. The CDR3 region has the DNA TGTGCCAGCAGCCGTTGGACAGGAATGGGCAAAAACATTCAGTACTTC. Amino acid sequence: CASSRWTGMGKNIQYF. Drawing the rest from reference TRBV7-9 and TRBJ2-4, the complete variable domain is DTGVSQNPRHKITKRGQNVTFRCDPISEHNRLYWYRQTLGQGPEFLTYFQNEAQLEKSRLLSDRFSAERPKGSFSTLEIQRTEQGDSAMYLCASSRWTGMGKNIQYFGAGTRLSVL.

The CDR3 sequence is CASSIAGANAQQFF. For the CDR3, the DNA is TGTGCCAGTAGTATAGCGGGGGCAAACGCCCAGCAGTTCTTC. V is TRBV19 and J is TRBJ2-1; either TRBD1 or TRBD2 may fit D (6 bases each). This CDR3 contains 14 residues. V gave up 1 base and J gave up 11 bases, with 15 bases separating them. Germline lookup yields CDR1 LNHDA and CDR2 SQIVND (reference sequence).

Here the CDR3 DNA reads TGTGCCAGCAGCCCAAGGGGTGAAAAACTGTTTTTT. Protein product: CASSPRGEKLFF. J is TRBJ1-4 and V is TRBV6-5; D might be TRBD1 (5 bases). The CDR3 covers 12 residues. Trimming pared 6 bases from V and 7 bases from J, leaving 9 bases between. The germline V gene encodes CDR1 MNHEY and CDR2 SVGAGI.

This rearrangement joins TRBV6-2 or TRBV6-3 to TRBJ2-3; perhaps TRBD1 as D (5 bases). The CDR3 extends over 14 amino acids. CDR1 is MNHEY, CDR2 SVGEGT, per germline. Trimming removed 6 bases at V and 2 bases at J, with 12 bases between. The CDR3 protein is CASSFRATTDTQYF. Here the CDR3 DNA reads TGTGCCAGCAGCTTCAGGGCCACCACAGATACGCAGTATTTT.

The chain has TRBV10-1 and TRBJ1-1, with TRBD1 identical over 8 bases. Germline CDR1 reads WNHNN; CDR2 reads SYGVQD (reference sequence). The CDR3 runs 14 residues. V dropped 6 bases and J dropped 5; count of bases not matched to a gene: 8. CDR3 in amino acids: CASRHQGARTEAFF. The DNA for the CDR3 is TGCGCCAGCAGGCACCAGGGGGCCAGGACTGAAGCTTTCTTT.

V gene TRBV12-3 or TRBV12-4 combines with J gene TRBJ2-3, with D unclear. V was clipped by 5 bases and J by 6 bases, with 9 bases between them. This CDR3 is 12 amino acids long. This CDR3 reads CASSLKLDTQYF. The CDR3 bases are TGTGCCAGCAGTCTAAAATTGGATACGCAGTATTTT.

The chain joins TRBV7-4 to TRBJ2-7, with D maybe TRBD1 (5 bases). The V end was cut by 1 base, the J end by 4 bases, with 17 bases between. Germline V gene sequence: CDR1 SGHVT, CDR2 SQSDAQ. The CDR3 runs to 16 residues. CDR3 protein: CASSLVAETVKYEQYF. The DNA for the CDR3 is TGTGCCAGCAGCTTAGTCGCCGAGACAGTGAAATACGAGCAGTACTTC.

This clone was seen only once. The chain links TRBV4-3 to TRBJ2-5; 8 bases align to TRBD1. The CDR3 runs 18 residues. Unmatched junction bases numbered 12, after V lost 2 bases and J lost 1 base. CDR1 and CDR2 (germline): LGHNA, YSLEER. Written as DNA, the CDR3 is TGCGCCAGCAGCCAACGATTAATTGGTCAGGGGGCCCAAGAGACCCAGTACTTC. Protein: CASSQRLIGQGAQETQYF.

The CDR3: CASSSRGGHYNEQFF. CDR3 nucleotides: TGTGCCAGCAGTTCCCGGGGGGGCCACTACAATGAGCAGTTCTTC. The rearrangement uses TRBV27 and TRBJ2-1; TRBD2 agrees at 8 bases. The CDR3 runs to 15 residues. Germline values: CDR1 MNHEY, CDR2 SMNVEV (reference sequence). Trimming took 4 bases from V and 3 from J; bases not matched to a gene: 5.

This clone was counted a single time. The rearrangement uses TRBV5-1 and TRBJ1-1; TRBD1 aligns across 9 bases. Germline V gives CDR1 SGHRS, CDR2 YFSETQ. V was pared by 2 bases and J by 5 bases, with 4 bases of the junction left unmatched. The CDR3 sequence is 14 residues long. CDR3 sequence: CASSLQGALTEAFF. The CDR3 DNA follows: TGCGCCAGCAGCTTACAGGGGGCTTTGACTGAAGCTTTCTTT.

The V call is TRBV9, the J call TRBJ1-3, with TRBD1 matching over 10 bases. Trimming cost V 3 bases and J 4 bases; bases outside gene matches: 10. The germline V gene has CDR1 SGDLS and CDR2 YYNGEE. This CDR3 has 17 residues. The DNA of the CDR3 is TGTGCCAGCAGCGCAACCGGGACAGGGGTTGGGGGAAACACCATATATTTT. It yields the protein CASSATGTGVGGNTIYF.

This clone was seen just once. The J gene is TRBJ1-2, the V gene TRBV27; 7 positions agree with TRBD1. This CDR3 is built from 14 residues. V was pared by 5 bases and J by 8 bases, with 11 bases of the junction left unmatched. Germline lookup yields CDR1 MNHEY and CDR2 SMNVEV (reference sequence). The CDR3 DNA reads as TGTGCCAGCAGTCCCCAGGGGGTCGCGGGGGGCTACACCTTC. Its translation: CASSPQGVAGGYTF.

Concerning this clone: At the DNA level, this CDR3 is encoded by other sequences in the same sample as well. V usage is TRBV27 and J usage is TRBJ2-7, with 7 bases that match TRBD1. The CDR3 spans 14 residues. V was clipped by 2 bases and J by 3 bases; unmatched bases: 4. Germline CDR1 reads MNHEY; CDR2 reads SMNVEV (reference sequence). CDR3 DNA sequence: TGTGCCAGCAGTTTAAGGGACAGTTACTACGAGCAGTACTTC. Its protein product is CASSLRDSYYEQYF.

In the case of this clone: The identical CDR3 is also encoded by other nucleotide sequences in the sample. This chain uses TRBV27 with TRBJ1-5; maybe TRBD1 (6 bases). Germline V gene sequence: CDR1 MNHEY, CDR2 SMNVEV (reference sequence). V was clipped by 2 bases and J by 1 base, with 9 bases between them. The CDR3 consists of 15 residues. This CDR3 is CASSLRGLSNQPQHF. Written as DNA, the CDR3 is TGTGCCAGCAGTTTAAGGGGGTTGAGCAATCAGCCCCAGCATTTT.